Below, 22 T cell receptor beta chains from the same sample are listed, as sequenced in a study of CD8+ T cells in alopecia areata. The treatment here: oral pan-JAK inhibitor, 5-10 mg twice daily. Sequencing relied on a cDNA template that was reverse transcribed from extracted RNA. Sequencing was performed with immunoSEQ multiplex PCR; in TCRdb, only in-frame clones are kept and a portion is missing. The sample contains fewer than 250,000 clones, around two fifths of which appear only once. The sample consisted of CD4+ T cells sorted from blood, taken at week 34, from a patient treated with tofacitinib. These receptors all come from a human donor with alopecia areata.

This clone was counted between two and nine times. The CDR3: CASSLSRRRSTANYGYTF. In DNA form, the CDR3 reads TGTGCCAGCAGCTTAAGTCGGCGGAGGTCGACAGCTAACTATGGCTACACCTTC. The chain carries TRBV7-2 and TRBJ1-2; possible D gene TRBD1, 5 bases. This CDR3 is built from 18 residues. V shed 2 bases and J shed 0 bases, with 19 bases lying between them. Germline lookup yields CDR1 SGHTA and CDR2 FQGNSA.

V and J are TRBV7-9 and TRBJ2-6; no clear D gene. V was cut by 4 bases and J by 0 bases, with 13 bases left in between. The CDR3 spans 17 residues. The germline gives CDR1 SEHNR, CDR2 FQNEAQ (reference sequence). DNA for the CDR3: TGTGCCAGCAGCTGGGTAGGAGCTTCCTCTGGGGCCAACGTCCTGACTTTC. Its protein product is CASSWVGASSGANVLTF.

The sample holds a few counts of this clone. The V gene is TRBV28, the J gene TRBJ1-2, with 7 bases identical to TRBD1. CDR1 and CDR2 from the germline V gene are MDHEN and SYDVKM. The V segment lost 5 bases and the J segment 2 bases; nucleotides outside the gene matches: 8. CDR3 length: 15 amino acids. CDR3 amino acids: CASSAGQLFNYGYTF. The DNA for the CDR3 is TGTGCCAGCAGTGCGGGACAGCTATTCAACTATGGCTACACCTTC.

The V gene is TRBV7-2, the J gene TRBJ1-2; maybe TRBD1 (5 bases). The V gene lost 2 bases and the J gene lost 4 bases, with 14 bases spanning the gap. The CDR3 sequence is 15 residues long. Germline V lookup: CDR1 SGHTA, CDR2 FQGNSA. The CDR3 reads CASSLTDGGSYGYTF. In DNA form, the CDR3 reads TGTGCCAGCAGCTTAACTGATGGGGGGTCCTATGGCTACACCTTC.

This clone has more than one count but fewer than ten. V usage is TRBV7-9 and J usage is TRBJ2-7, with 9 positions matching TRBD1. Losses at the gene ends were 5 bases for V and 4 bases for J; bases not matched to a gene: 0. Germline CDR1 reads SEHNR; CDR2 reads FQNEAQ (reference sequence). The CDR3 sequence is 12 residues long. The CDR3 bases are TGTGCCAGCAGCGGACAGGGGTACGAGCAGTACTTC. Translation gives CASSGQGYEQYF.

The chain combines TRBV9 with TRBJ2-1, with D tentatively TRBD1 or TRBD2 (6 bases each). CDR3 length: 15 amino acids. The germline V and J ends were trimmed by 4 bases and 9 bases, with 20 bases remaining between them. Germline CDR1 is SGDLS and CDR2 is YYNGEE. For the CDR3, the DNA is TGTGCCAGCAGCTCCAGTGTAGGGGGGTTCGGTGAGCAGTTCTTC. As protein: CASSSSVGGFGEQFF. Supplemented by reference TRBV9 and TRBJ2-1, the full variable domain reads DSGVTQTPKHLITATGQRVTLRCSPRSGDLSVYWYQQSLDQGLQFLIQYYNGEERAKGNILERFSAQQFPDLHSELNLSSLELGDSALYFCASSSSVGGFGEQFFGPGTRLTVL.

The chain carries TRBV9 and TRBJ1-2; TRBD1 matches 7 bases. Germline CDR1 and CDR2: SGDLS and YYNGEE. This CDR3 spans 16 amino acids. V trimming: 4 bases; J trimming: 4 bases; junction bases outside the gene matches: 13. The CDR3 reads CASSLTDRDRAYGYTF. For the CDR3, the DNA is TGTGCCAGCAGCCTTACAGACCGGGACAGAGCCTATGGCTACACCTTC.

The table lists this clone with a few counts. This chain joins TRBV6-1 and TRBJ2-6, with D perhaps TRBD1 (6 bases). CDR1 is MNHNS, CDR2 SASEGT, per germline. CDR3 length equals 15 residues. Between the trimmed V and J ends, which lost 3 bases and 2 bases, there was a span of 8 bases. DNA of the CDR3: TGTGCCAGCAGTGATCAGGGGACTGGGGCCAACGTCCTGACTTTC. This translates into CASSDQGTGANVLTF.

The chain carries TRBV30 and TRBJ2-6; D remains unclear. V lost 2 bases and J 3 bases, leaving 5 bases between the germline ends. There are 13 residues in the CDR3. The V gene's germline CDR1 is GTSNPN and CDR2 SVGIG (reference sequence). The CDR3 sequence is CAWSLSGANVLTF. The CDR3 DNA follows: TGTGCCTGGAGTTTGAGTGGGGCCAACGTCCTGACTTTC.

V is TRBV7-9 and J is TRBJ1-5; D ambiguous. The V end was cut by 6 bases, the J end by 0 bases, with 3 bases between. The V gene's germline CDR1 is SEHNR and CDR2 FQNEAQ (reference sequence). CDR3 length: 12 residues. The CDR3 region is CASRSSNQPQHF. CDR3 sequence (DNA): TGTGCCAGCAGGTCTAGCAATCAGCCCCAGCATTTT.

This chain's CDR3 is CASSAGGATEAFF. CDR3 DNA sequence: TGTGCCAGCAGCGCAGGGGGAGCAACTGAAGCTTTCTTT. This chain joins TRBV9 and TRBJ1-1; TRBD1 aligns across 7 bases. Trimming cost V 3 bases and J 5 bases; bases outside gene matches: 4. The CDR3 contains 13 residues. Germline assignment: CDR1 SGDLS and CDR2 YYNGEE.

This clone was seen more than once but under ten times. V is TRBV30 and J is TRBJ2-5; the match to TRBD2 covers 9 bases. Trimming cost V 3 bases and J 1 base; bases outside gene matches: 30. The CDR3 consists of 23 residues. Germline V gene sequence: CDR1 GTSNPN, CDR2 SVGIG (reference sequence). The CDR3 protein is CAWSVLRVTLAGSESDCQETQYF. The DNA for the CDR3 is TGTGCCTGGAGCGTCCTTCGGGTTACGCTAGCGGGGTCTGAGTCCGACTGCCAAGAGACCCAGTACTTC.

The V and J genes are TRBV9 and TRBJ2-7; D tentatively fits TRBD1 or TRBD2 (5 bases each). Trimming removed 2 bases from V and 1 base from J, with 16 bases in between. Looked up from germline, CDR1 is SGDLS and CDR2 is YYNGEE. CDR3 length: 16 residues. CDR3 in DNA: TGTGCCAGCAGCGTCACTAGTTCAGGGCCTTCCTACGAGCAGTACTTC. It specifies CASSVTSSGPSYEQYF.

In its sample, this clone was seen once. V and J are TRBV5-1 and TRBJ2-1; 13 nucleotides align to TRBD2. J gave up 5 bases and V 0 bases, and 2 bases lay outside the gene matches. The CDR3 extends over 16 amino acids. Germline values: CDR1 SGHRS, CDR2 YFSETQ. This CDR3 is CASSLGGLAGNNEQFF. CDR3 DNA: TGCGCCAGCAGCTTGGGGGGACTAGCGGGAAACAATGAGCAGTTCTTC.

V gene TRBV2 combines with J gene TRBJ1-1, with TRBD1 matching over 9 bases. J was trimmed by 4 bases and V by 5 bases; bases with no gene match: 5. The germline V gene has CDR1 SNHLY and CDR2 FYNNEI. The CDR3 has 14 amino acids. The CDR3, as DNA: TGTGCCAGCAGTTACTTGACAGGGGGCACTGAAGCTTTCTTT. Translation: CASSYLTGGTEAFF.

The rearrangement links TRBV6-5 to TRBJ1-6, with D possibly TRBD1 on 5 matching bases. V lost 7 bases and J lost 9, with 16 bases in between. This CDR3 region has 14 residues. Germline V gives CDR1 MNHEY, CDR2 SVGAGI. Here the CDR3 DNA reads TGTGCCAGCAAAGTTACCGGACAACTTTCACCCCTCCACTTT. Translating it yields CASKVTGQLSPLHF.

V gene TRBV6-5 combines with J gene TRBJ1-3; D is uncertain. The V end was cut by 6 bases, the J end by 4 bases, with 13 bases between. Per germline, CDR1 MNHEY and CDR2 SVGAGI. The CDR3 totals 14 residues. CDR3 loop: CASRVDWAGNTIYF. The DNA for the CDR3 is TGTGCCAGCAGAGTAGACTGGGCCGGAAACACCATATATTTT.

This sequence joins TRBV7-8 and TRBJ1-5, with D possibly matching TRBD1 (5 bases). Germline V CDR1 and CDR2: SGHVS, FQNEAQ. The V and J ends lost 0 bases and 5 bases respectively, with 8 bases between them. This CDR3 has 14 amino acids. This chain's CDR3 is CASSLAGLYQPQHF. The DNA for the CDR3 is TGTGCCAGCAGCTTAGCGGGACTCTATCAGCCCCAGCATTTT.

The sample holds a few counts of this clone. This chain connects TRBV19 to TRBJ2-2; 8 nucleotides align to TRBD1. The CDR3 extends over 16 amino acids. Germline V gives CDR1 LNHDA, CDR2 SQIVND (reference sequence). The V and J ends lost 5 bases and 4 bases, in that order; junction bases with no gene match: 9. CDR3 DNA sequence: TGTGCCAGTAGTGTGGCAGGGGGCTTTAGCACCGGGGAGCTGTTTTTT. The encoded protein is CASSVAGGFSTGELFF.

Only a few counts were recorded for this clone. The chain employs TRBV18 and TRBJ2-3, with TRBD2 as a possible D gene (6 bases). V was cut by 0 bases and J by 4 bases, with 14 bases left in between. This CDR3 is 16 amino acids long. Germline CDR1 and CDR2: KGHSH and LQKENI. CDR3 DNA: TGTGCCAGCTCACCACCGGAAGTCCCGGGGGCAGATACGCAGTATTTT. Translated, it gives CASSPPEVPGADTQYF.

The CDR3 sequence is CASSGLLEAFF. CDR3 nucleotides: TGTGCCAGCAGTGGCCTTCTTGAAGCTTTCTTT. The chain couples TRBV6-1 to TRBJ1-1; D call uncertain. The CDR3 contains 11 residues. The germline V gene has CDR1 MNHNS and CDR2 SASEGT. V dropped 4 bases and J dropped 7 bases, with 7 bases sitting between them.

Only a few counts were recorded for this clone. The chain has TRBV5-1 and TRBJ1-2, with D tentatively TRBD1 (5 bases). Germline V gives CDR1 SGHRS, CDR2 YFSETQ. CDR3 length equals 14 residues. Trimming stripped 6 bases from V and 1 base from J, with 13 bases between. CDR3 residues: CASTWDRGNYGYTF. CDR3 bases: TGCGCCAGCACTTGGGACCGGGGTAACTATGGCTACACCTTC.